Reported below is one T cell receptor (beta chain). This record comes from a study of blood T cell repertoires in COVID-19. Study summary: The United States, Italy and Spain supplied acute and convalescent COVID-19 samples. T cells, B-cell-depleted T cells, or PBMCs supplied cDNA or gDNA.

Those enrolled, adults aged 18 to 89 years, came from about 24 US areas. Assignment of participants to cohorts was predicated upon participant-reported clinical history. Sequencing was performed with immunoSEQ multiplex PCR; in TCRdb, only in-frame clones are kept and a portion is missing. The sample holds about 220,000 clones, roughly 83% seen once. The V end lost 4 bases, the J end lost 8 bases, and 15 bases lay between the germline ends. The CDR3 length is 14 residues. Germline V gene sequence: CDR1 SGHRS, CDR2 YFSETQ. This chain links TRBV5-1 with TRBJ1-4; D perhaps matches TRBD1 (6 bases). The sequence came from a woman aged 40 to 50 with acute COVID-19. Material for sequencing was PBMCs or T cells enriched from blood (not recorded which). The CDR3 DNA follows: TGCGCCAGCAGCGCCCGGGGGGGCCGGGAAAAACTGTTTTTT. It specifies CASSARGGREKLFF.